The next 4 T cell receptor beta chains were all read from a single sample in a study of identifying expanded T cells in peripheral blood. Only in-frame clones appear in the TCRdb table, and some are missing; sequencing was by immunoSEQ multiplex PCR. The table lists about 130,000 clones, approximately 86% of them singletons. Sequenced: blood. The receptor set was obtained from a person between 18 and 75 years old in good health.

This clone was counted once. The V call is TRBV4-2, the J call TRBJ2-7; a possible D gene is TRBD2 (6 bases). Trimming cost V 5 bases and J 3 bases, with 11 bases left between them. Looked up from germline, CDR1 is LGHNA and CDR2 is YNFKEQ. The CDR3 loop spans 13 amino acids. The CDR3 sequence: CASSLGDFYEQYF. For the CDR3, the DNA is TGTGCCAGCAGCTTGGGGGACTTCTACGAGCAGTACTTC.

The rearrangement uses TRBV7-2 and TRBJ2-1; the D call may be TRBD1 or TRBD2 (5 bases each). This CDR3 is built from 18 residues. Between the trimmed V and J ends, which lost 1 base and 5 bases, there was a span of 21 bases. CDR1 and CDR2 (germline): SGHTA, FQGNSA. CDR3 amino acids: CASSLGWRGAASHNEQFF. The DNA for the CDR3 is TGTGCCAGCAGCTTAGGCTGGAGAGGGGCAGCTTCACACAATGAGCAGTTCTTC.

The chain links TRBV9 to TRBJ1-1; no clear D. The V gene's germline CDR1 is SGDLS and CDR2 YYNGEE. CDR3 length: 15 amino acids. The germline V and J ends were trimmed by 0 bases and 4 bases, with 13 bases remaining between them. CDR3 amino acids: CASSVGARGTTEAFF. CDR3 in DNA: TGTGCCAGCAGCGTAGGGGCCCGGGGAACCACTGAAGCTTTCTTT.

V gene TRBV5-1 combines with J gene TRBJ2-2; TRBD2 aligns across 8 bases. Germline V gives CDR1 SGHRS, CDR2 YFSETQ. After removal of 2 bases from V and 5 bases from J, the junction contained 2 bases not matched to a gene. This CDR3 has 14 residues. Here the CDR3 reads CASSFGRETGELFF. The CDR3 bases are TGCGCCAGCAGCTTCGGGAGGGAAACCGGGGAGCTGTTTTTT.